Listed below are T cell receptor beta chains from one sample, sequenced in a study of identical twins. TCRdb re-called the 5' RACE reads with MiXCR, one entry per CDR3 protein. The repertoire consists of roughly 720,000 distinct CDR3 sequences, with 15% to 20% occurring once and the leading ten covering 13%. These same records also appear under a second study, on T cells expressing NK-cell markers.

The sequencing input was PBMCs. These receptors were collected from a woman between 18 and 29 years old in good health. The CDR3 runs from the conserved cysteine through the conserved F or W. D genes are given only for firm matches. Size tells how often a clone was seen (once, few, many) or the class of an expanded clone, and some rows leave it out.

cdr3_nt: TGCAGTGCTAGAGATTCCTCGGTGGGTCGGGGGAGAGGGGAAGAGACCCAGTACTTC
cdr3_aa: CSARDSSVGRGRGEETQYF
v_call: TRBV20-1
clone_size: few
d_call: .
j_call: TRBJ2-5

cdr3_nt: TGCGCCAGCAGCTTGAGCGGGAGGGCCACAGATACGCAGTATTTT
cdr3_aa: CASSLSGRATDTQYF
v_call: TRBV5-1
clone_size: .
d_call: TRBD2
j_call: TRBJ2-3

cdr3_nt: TGTGCCTCCACGACTAGCGGGAGTTACGAGCAGTACTTC
cdr3_aa: CASTTSGSYEQYF
v_call: TRBV7-2
clone_size: few
d_call: TRBD2
j_call: TRBJ2-7

cdr3_nt: TGCAGTGCCCGAAAGATCTCCCAGCGGGACAGGGGAGGCTACACCTTC
cdr3_aa: CSARKISQRDRGGYTF
v_call: TRBV20-1
clone_size: .
d_call: TRBD1
j_call: TRBJ1-2

cdr3_nt: TGTGCCAGCAGTTTGATCCTAGCGGCGAACAATGAGCAGTTCTTC
cdr3_aa: CASSLILAANNEQFF
v_call: TRBV12-3/TRBV12-4
clone_size: .
d_call: TRBD2
j_call: TRBJ2-1

cdr3_nt: TGTGCCAGCAGCCCCGCGGGGGTAAAAGGGAACACTGAAGCTTTCTTT
cdr3_aa: CASSPAGVKGNTEAFF
v_call: TRBV5-5
clone_size: few
d_call: .
j_call: TRBJ1-1

cdr3_nt: TGTGCCAGCAGCGGATGGGGACAGGACTTCTCCTACGAGCAGTACTTC
cdr3_aa: CASSGWGQDFSYEQYF
v_call: TRBV27
clone_size: .
d_call: TRBD1
j_call: TRBJ2-7

cdr3_nt: TGTGCCAGCAGCCCGGTTTTCGATACGCAGTATTTT
cdr3_aa: CASSPVFDTQYF
v_call: TRBV11-1
clone_size: .
d_call: .
j_call: TRBJ2-3

cdr3_nt: TGTGCCAGCAGACCGGGACTAGCGGGCCTTATGAACACCGGGGAGCTGTTTTTT
cdr3_aa: CASRPGLAGLMNTGELFF
v_call: TRBV11-1
clone_size: .
d_call: TRBD2
j_call: TRBJ2-2

cdr3_nt: TGTGCCAGCAGCTTGGGGGCAGGGGAGAACGGCTACACCTTC
cdr3_aa: CASSLGAGENGYTF
v_call: TRBV7-9
clone_size: few
d_call: .
j_call: TRBJ1-2

cdr3_nt: TGTGCCAGCAGCCCTCGGGACGGCGTCTTC
cdr3_aa: CASSPRDGVF
v_call: TRBV9
clone_size: .
d_call: .
j_call: TRBJ1-2

cdr3_nt: TGTGCCAGCAAGAGGGGGACTAGCTCCGACGAGCAGTACTTC
cdr3_aa: CASKRGTSSDEQYF
v_call: TRBV12-3/TRBV12-4
clone_size: .
d_call: TRBD2
j_call: TRBJ2-7

cdr3_nt: TGTGCCACCTCGTTCTTAGGGTCCTACAATGAGCAGTTCTTC
cdr3_aa: CATSFLGSYNEQFF
v_call: TRBV6-1
clone_size: .
d_call: .
j_call: TRBJ2-1

cdr3_nt: TGTGCCAGCAGTAAGGGGGCGGCGCGAGGCTACACCTTC
cdr3_aa: CASSKGAARGYTF
v_call: TRBV27
clone_size: few
d_call: TRBD1
j_call: TRBJ1-2

cdr3_nt: TGCAGCGTTGAGACAGGGAATAGCGAGCAGTACTTC
cdr3_aa: CSVETGNSEQYF
v_call: TRBV29-1
clone_size: .
d_call: TRBD1
j_call: TRBJ2-7

cdr3_nt: TGTGCCAGCAGCTTCGCGGGAGCAGGTTACAATGAGCAGTTCTTC
cdr3_aa: CASSFAGAGYNEQFF
v_call: TRBV7-8
clone_size: .
d_call: TRBD2
j_call: TRBJ2-1

cdr3_nt: TGTGCCAGCAGCTTACTCGGCGGCCCCTCCTACAATGAGCAGTTCTTC
cdr3_aa: CASSLLGGPSYNEQFF
v_call: TRBV7-3
clone_size: few
d_call: .
j_call: TRBJ2-1

cdr3_nt: TGCGCCAGCAGCTTGGGGTCAGGGGCCGATGAGCAGTTCTTC
cdr3_aa: CASSLGSGADEQFF
v_call: TRBV5-1
clone_size: .
d_call: .
j_call: TRBJ2-1

cdr3_nt: TGCGCCAGCAGCCAACACGCGGGGGGGCGGGAGTTCAATGAGCAGTTCTTC
cdr3_aa: CASSQHAGGREFNEQFF
v_call: TRBV4-3
clone_size: .
d_call: TRBD2
j_call: TRBJ2-1

cdr3_nt: TGTGCCAGCAGTCCGGCTCTTGCCTACAATGAGCAGTTCTTC
cdr3_aa: CASSPALAYNEQFF
v_call: TRBV25-1
clone_size: few
d_call: .
j_call: TRBJ2-1

cdr3_nt: TGTGCCAGCAGCTTATTTGGCGGGGGGGCTGGAGAGCAGTACTTC
cdr3_aa: CASSLFGGGAGEQYF
v_call: TRBV5-6
clone_size: .
d_call: TRBD2
j_call: TRBJ2-7

cdr3_nt: TGCAGTGCTAGAGATATGGGCGCGCGGGAGCAGTTCTTC
cdr3_aa: CSARDMGAREQFF
v_call: TRBV20-1
clone_size: .
d_call: .
j_call: TRBJ2-1

cdr3_nt: TGTGCCAGCAGTTTAGCCGAAAACACTGAAGCTTTCTTT
cdr3_aa: CASSLAENTEAFF
v_call: TRBV5-1
clone_size: many
d_call: .
j_call: TRBJ1-1

cdr3_nt: TGTGCCATCAGTGAAGCCGACAGCGCTATGCCCTACGAGCAGTACTTC
cdr3_aa: CAISEADSAMPYEQYF
v_call: TRBV10-3
clone_size: many
d_call: .
j_call: TRBJ2-7

cdr3_nt: TGTGCCAGCAGCTTCGCGGGAGTTCACAATGAGCAGTTCTTC
cdr3_aa: CASSFAGVHNEQFF
v_call: TRBV11-2
clone_size: once
d_call: TRBD2
j_call: TRBJ2-1

cdr3_nt: TGCAGTGCGTGGGGTACTAGCGGGCAAGAGACCCAGTACTTC
cdr3_aa: CSAWGTSGQETQYF
v_call: TRBV20-1
clone_size: .
d_call: TRBD2
j_call: TRBJ2-5

cdr3_nt: TGCAGTGCTGGCTACACAACTAGCACAGATACGCAGTATTTT
cdr3_aa: CSAGYTTSTDTQYF
v_call: TRBV20-1
clone_size: few
d_call: .
j_call: TRBJ2-3

cdr3_nt: TGTGCCAGCAGTGAACTTGCGGATGAGCAGTTCTTC
cdr3_aa: CASSELADEQFF
v_call: TRBV2
clone_size: few
d_call: .
j_call: TRBJ2-1

cdr3_nt: TGTGCCAGCAGCGCTTCAATATCGAACACCGGGGAGCTGTTTTTT
cdr3_aa: CASSASISNTGELFF
v_call: TRBV12-3/TRBV12-4
clone_size: many
d_call: .
j_call: TRBJ2-2

cdr3_nt: TGTGCCAGCAGCTTAGTTGCGATAGACACTGAAGCTTTCTTT
cdr3_aa: CASSLVAIDTEAFF
v_call: TRBV7-2
clone_size: few
d_call: .
j_call: TRBJ1-1

cdr3_nt: TGTGCCAGCAACCCAGGTGGCTACAATGAGCAGTTCTTC
cdr3_aa: CASNPGGYNEQFF
v_call: TRBV12-3/TRBV12-4
clone_size: many
d_call: .
j_call: TRBJ2-1

cdr3_nt: TGTGCCAGCAGTTTAAGGGTGGGCTATGGCTACACCTTC
cdr3_aa: CASSLRVGYGYTF
v_call: TRBV12-3/TRBV12-4
clone_size: many
d_call: .
j_call: TRBJ1-2

cdr3_nt: TGTGCCTGGAGGGAGGGGGGAAAGAGCTACGAGCAGTACTTC
cdr3_aa: CAWREGGKSYEQYF
v_call: TRBV30
clone_size: .
d_call: .
j_call: TRBJ2-7

cdr3_nt: TGCAGTGCTAGAGTCCCAGGCACCTATGGCTACACCTTC
cdr3_aa: CSARVPGTYGYTF
v_call: TRBV20-1
clone_size: .
d_call: .
j_call: TRBJ1-2

cdr3_nt: TGTGCCAGCAGCTCTTGGGAGGGGGCAGGAGAAAAACTGTTTTTT
cdr3_aa: CASSSWEGAGEKLFF
v_call: TRBV25-1
clone_size: few
d_call: TRBD1
j_call: TRBJ1-4

cdr3_nt: TGTGCCTGGAGTGGAACCTGGACTGAGCAGTTCTTC
cdr3_aa: CAWSGTWTEQFF
v_call: TRBV30
clone_size: .
d_call: .
j_call: TRBJ2-1

cdr3_nt: TGCGCCAGCAGCTCCCTCCCCGGGGCCAGAGATACGCAGTATTTT
cdr3_aa: CASSSLPGARDTQYF
v_call: TRBV5-1
clone_size: few
d_call: .
j_call: TRBJ2-3

cdr3_nt: TGCAGTGCTAGAGATCCTAGCAATCCCTACTACGAGCAGTACTTC
cdr3_aa: CSARDPSNPYYEQYF
v_call: TRBV20-1
clone_size: few
d_call: .
j_call: TRBJ2-7

cdr3_nt: TGCGCCAGCAGTCAAGCACCGGAGCTCTACGGGGAGCTGTTTTTT
cdr3_aa: CASSQAPELYGELFF
v_call: TRBV23-1
clone_size: .
d_call: .
j_call: TRBJ2-2

cdr3_nt: TGTGCCAGCAGTTACTCGATACGGCCGACCACTGAAGCTTTCTTT
cdr3_aa: CASSYSIRPTTEAFF
v_call: TRBV6-5
clone_size: few
d_call: .
j_call: TRBJ1-1

cdr3_nt: TGTGCCAGCAGCGCACAGGGGGCTAGCAATCAGCCCCAGCATTTT
cdr3_aa: CASSAQGASNQPQHF
v_call: TRBV12-3/TRBV12-4
clone_size: few
d_call: TRBD1
j_call: TRBJ1-5

cdr3_nt: TGTGCCAGCAGCCATTTGACAGGGAATCCAGCCAAAAACATTCAGTACTTC
cdr3_aa: CASSHLTGNPAKNIQYF
v_call: TRBV7-9
clone_size: few
d_call: TRBD1
j_call: TRBJ2-4